The entry below gives a single T cell receptor beta chain sequence along with its context. V lost 10 bases and J lost 7, with 20 bases in between. The germline gives CDR1 MNHNS, CDR2 SASEGT. There are 14 residues in the CDR3. This sample was taken from a study of T-cell reconstitution after alpha-beta-depleted transplantation in children. The TCRbeta library was prepared with unique molecular identifiers. Using its own MiXCR run on the PCR reads, TCRdb lists one record per CDR3 protein. In the table there are fewer than 750,000 distinct CDR3 sequences, 25% to 30% of which are singletons. This sequence originates from a boy in the first two years of life with Wiskott-Aldrich syndrome, due to receive a stem cell transplant. The sample consisted of PBMCs, taken before TCRalphabeta/CD19-depleted stem cell transplant. The chain carries TRBV6-1 and TRBJ2-1; D remains unclear. The CDR3 loop is CATSRAVPINEQFF. In DNA form, the CDR3 reads TGTGCCACCTCTCGGGCCGTTCCGATTAATGAGCAGTTCTTC.